This T cell receptor beta chain originates from a study of T cell responses to AZD1222 COVID-19 vaccine. In the case of this clone: Its antigen is not known.

Overall study findings and caveats: Across spike, vaccine-associated CD4 TCRs were found, dominant at 160-218 and 743-854. The number of AZD1222 recipients seropositive at baseline was only 5 to 7. Possibly, clonal diversity was underestimated; donors were largely white British and included more females.

TCRdb keeps only in-frame clones here, not all; method: immunoSEQ multiplex PCR. The sample contains 170,000 or so clones, roughly 88% of which appear only once. The sequencing used peripheral blood, collected 28 days after the second AZD1222 dose. This clonotype was obtained from an adult who received the AZD1222 COVID-19 vaccine.

CDR3 sequence (DNA): TGTGCCAGCAGGCAGACAGGGGGCTTCACTGAAGCTTTCTTT. Encoded protein: CASRQTGGFTEAFF. The chain is built from TRBV6-5 and TRBJ1-1; 10 bases match TRBD1. This CDR3 comprises 14 residues. V lost 6 bases and J lost 4; bases outside the gene matches: 5. The germline V gene has CDR1 MNHEY and CDR2 SVGAGI.